This record looks at one T cell receptor beta chain sequence and its context. The germline V and J ends were trimmed by 2 bases and 7 bases, with 9 bases remaining between them. CDR3 length: 12 amino acids. CDR1 SNHLY and CDR2 FYNNEI come from the germline V gene. TCRdb re-derived calls from the 5' RACE reads in MiXCR, one entry per CDR3 protein. The sample lists around 340,000 distinct CDR3 sequences, around 12% occurring once. This sample was included in a study of T cells after yellow fever vaccination. The origin of this receptor is a young man who received the YFV17D yellow fever vaccine. Material: CD4+ T cells sorted from PBMCs, obtained 15 days after the yellow fever booster vaccination. V is TRBV2 and J is TRBJ2-7; D call uncertain. As DNA, the CDR3 is TGTGCCAGCAGTGAAACGGAGTATGAGCAGTACGTC. Protein: CASSETEYEQYV.